Listed below are T cell receptor beta chains from one sample, sequenced in a study of blood T cell repertoires in COVID-19. The method was immunoSEQ multiplex PCR; TCRdb's version includes in-frame clones alone and lacks a portion of them. The table lists under 300,000 clones, 86% of them singletons, with around 16% in the top ten. Sequencing was done on a sample of PBMCs or T cells enriched from blood (not recorded which). These receptors were taken from a man between 18 and 29 years old who had recovered from COVID-19. The CDR3 runs from the conserved cysteine through the conserved F or W. A D gene is named only where the DNA matches it firmly. Part of the rows lack a size; the others show once, few, many or a class for expanded clones.

TGTGCCATCAGTGCTCCGGGTGAAGAGACCCAGTACTTC CAISAPGEETQYF NA NA TRBJ2-5 TRBV10-3
TGTGCCAGCAGTTTAATGTATCCCCCCGGGACAGATACGCAGTATTTT CASSLMYPPGTDTQYF NA NA TRBJ2-3 TRBV27
TGTGCCAGCAGCTTAGATCGACTAGCGGGAGTTAATAATGAGCAGTTCTTC CASSLDRLAGVNNEQFF few TRBD2 TRBJ2-1 TRBV11-3
TGTGCCAGCAGTGGGGCTGGCGGATTCTCCTACGAGCAGTACTTC CASSGAGGFSYEQYF NA NA TRBJ2-7 TRBV28
TGTGCCAGCAGCTCCATTAACTATGGCTACACCTTC CASSSINYGYTF NA NA TRBJ1-2 TRBV11-3
TGTGCCAGCGGGCAAGGGACTAGCCCGGAGACCCAGTACTTC CASGQGTSPETQYF NA TRBD2 TRBJ2-5 TRBV3-1/TRBV3-2
TGTGCCAGCAGTTTTGGAGTCCTAGCGGGGTCCACAGATACGCAGTATTTT CASSFGVLAGSTDTQYF few TRBD2 TRBJ2-3 TRBV27
TGTGCCAGCAGTCCCGCCGACAAATATGGCTACACCTTC CASSPADKYGYTF NA NA TRBJ1-2 TRBV6-5
TGCGCCAGCAGCTTGGTAGGGACAGGGGATCGATCACCCCTCCACTTT CASSLVGTGDRSPLHF few TRBD1 TRBJ1-6 TRBV5-1
TGCGCCAGCAGCCTTCTGGGACTAGCGGGGTCACAAGAGACCCAGTACTTC CASSLLGLAGSQETQYF NA TRBD2 TRBJ2-5 TRBV5-1
TGTGCCAGCAGCAAAAAAGCTACAAGAGACAGGGGGGAACGGGATTCACCCCTCCACTTT CASSKKATRDRGERDSPLHF NA NA TRBJ1-6 TRBV21-1
TGTGCCAGCAGCTTAAGATCTAGCGGGGGCCCTAACTCCTACGAGCAGTACTTC CASSLRSSGGPNSYEQYF NA TRBD2 TRBJ2-7 TRBV7-8
TGTGCCAGCAGTTTATCCCCAGGGGGTAATTCACCCCTCCACTTT CASSLSPGGNSPLHF once TRBD1 TRBJ1-6 TRBV28
TGTGCCAGCACCCTGGGTGGGCTTCCCCACCTTTATAGCAATCAGCCCCAGCATTTT CASTLGGLPHLYSNQPQHF NA NA TRBJ1-5 TRBV5-6
TGCGCCAGCAGCCAAGCGGCACAGGCTCTCGGTAACACTGAAGCTTTCTTT CASSQAAQALGNTEAFF NA NA TRBJ1-1 TRBV4-1
TGTGCCACCAGACCGGCTAGCGGGAAAGATGCTACAGATACGCAGTATTTT CATRPASGKDATDTQYF NA TRBD2 TRBJ2-3 TRBV10-3
TGTGCCAGCAGCTTTCAATCGACAGTCAATCAGCCCCAGCATTTT CASSFQSTVNQPQHF NA NA TRBJ1-5 TRBV12-1
TGTGCCAGTAGTACCTTGGTCCGCCTGGAGGGCTACACCTTC CASSTLVRLEGYTF NA NA TRBJ1-2 TRBV19
TGTGCCAGCAGCTTAGACAGGTCCGCTAATGAAAAACTGTTTTTT CASSLDRSANEKLFF NA NA TRBJ1-4 TRBV7-2
TGTGCCAGCAGCTTATGGGCCGGATATAGCAATCAGCCCCAGCATTTT CASSLWAGYSNQPQHF few NA TRBJ1-5 TRBV11-3
TGTGCCAGCAGCCCCGAGCTAGTGCGCAATGAGCAGTTCTTC CASSPELVRNEQFF NA NA TRBJ2-1 TRBV5-4
TGTGCCAGCAGTTTAGGAACTATAGGCTCACCCCTCCACTTT CASSLGTIGSPLHF NA NA TRBJ1-6 TRBV27
TGTGCCAGTAGTACCGGGACAGGGGTATCACCCCTCCACTTT CASSTGTGVSPLHF NA TRBD1 TRBJ1-6 TRBV19
TGCGCCAGCAGAGCAACCACTGAAGCTTTCTTT CASRATTEAFF NA NA TRBJ1-1 TRBV5-1
TGCGCCAGCAGTAAAGGGGCGCGTGAAAAACTGTTTTTT CASSKGAREKLFF NA NA TRBJ1-4 TRBV10-2
TGTGCCAGCAGACCAACTAGCACCTCCTACAATGAGCAGTTCTTC CASRPTSTSYNEQFF NA NA TRBJ2-1 TRBV3-1/TRBV3-2
TGTGCCAGCAGTCCCTTAGACAGGGCTAATCAGCCCCAGCATTTT CASSPLDRANQPQHF NA TRBD1 TRBJ1-5 TRBV6-5
TGTGCCAGCAGCCCATCGACAGGTTCCACCGAGCAGTACTTC CASSPSTGSTEQYF few NA TRBJ2-7 TRBV9
TGTGCCAGCAGCTTAGACCTACCCGCCCCCCCCGGGACAAAGAGCTCCTACGAGCAGTACTTC CASSLDLPAPPGTKSSYEQYF NA NA TRBJ2-7 TRBV11-3
TGTGCCAGCAGGCGCGGACAGAACTACGAGCAGTACTTC CASRRGQNYEQYF NA NA TRBJ2-7 TRBV7-9
TGTGCCAGCAGTGATACTAGCGGGAGCTCCTACAATGAGCAGTTCTTC CASSDTSGSSYNEQFF NA TRBD2 TRBJ2-1 TRBV6-4
TGTGCCAGCAGTAACCACGGACAGGTTGGCTACACCTTC CASSNHGQVGYTF NA TRBD1 TRBJ1-2 TRBV6-5
TGCGCAGGAGGACTAGCGGGAGATTGGGACACAGATACGCAGTATTTT CAGGLAGDWDTDTQYF NA TRBD2 TRBJ2-3 TRBV5-1
TGTGCTAGCAGCATCGGACAGTTTCAAGAGACCCAGTACTTC CASSIGQFQETQYF few NA TRBJ2-5 TRBV7-7
TGTGCCAGCAGCTTGTATTTTGCGGCGGATTCCTATGGCTACACCTTC CASSLYFAADSYGYTF NA NA TRBJ1-2 TRBV5-4
TGTGCCAGTACTCCCAACAGCATGAACACTGAAGCTTTCTTT CASTPNSMNTEAFF NA NA TRBJ1-1 TRBV19
TGTGCCAGCATACTAGCGCCCAACTCCTACGAGCAGTACTTC CASILAPNSYEQYF NA TRBD2 TRBJ2-7 TRBV6-5
TGTGCCAGTACCGCCACAGTGGCCTCCTACGAGCAGTACTTC CASTATVASYEQYF once NA TRBJ2-7 TRBV19
TGCGCCAGCAGCCAAGAATCGAGCTCCTATAATTCACCCCTCCACTTT CASSQESSSYNSPLHF NA NA TRBJ1-6 TRBV4-1
TGTGCCAGCAGCTTAGGGGTACTGACAAATGAAAAACTGTTTTTT CASSLGVLTNEKLFF NA NA TRBJ1-4 TRBV11-2
TGTGCCAGCAGCCGTAGAGGGTCGAACACCGGGGAGCTGTTTTTT CASSRRGSNTGELFF NA NA TRBJ2-2 TRBV7-2
TGCGCCAGCAGCCCGGAACCCGGGAACAATGAGCAGTTCTTC CASSPEPGNNEQFF NA NA TRBJ2-1 TRBV5-1
TGTGCCAGCAGTTGGGACAGTCAAGAGACCCAGTACTTC CASSWDSQETQYF NA TRBD1 TRBJ2-5 TRBV12-3/TRBV12-4
TGTGCCAGCACCCTCGGGACGGGAGAAAATGAAAAACTGTTTTTT CASTLGTGENEKLFF once NA TRBJ1-4 TRBV7-9
TGTGCCAGCAGCTTAATCGGGGACCAAGAGACCCAGTACTTC CASSLIGDQETQYF NA NA TRBJ2-5 TRBV13
TGTGCCAGCAGGCTCCAGGGAGGTCGGAACACTGAAGCTTTCTTT CASRLQGGRNTEAFF NA NA TRBJ1-1 TRBV5-6
TGTGCCAGCAGTTACTCGACAACAGGGGCCCCCTACGAGCAGTACTTC CASSYSTTGAPYEQYF NA TRBD1 TRBJ2-7 TRBV6-5